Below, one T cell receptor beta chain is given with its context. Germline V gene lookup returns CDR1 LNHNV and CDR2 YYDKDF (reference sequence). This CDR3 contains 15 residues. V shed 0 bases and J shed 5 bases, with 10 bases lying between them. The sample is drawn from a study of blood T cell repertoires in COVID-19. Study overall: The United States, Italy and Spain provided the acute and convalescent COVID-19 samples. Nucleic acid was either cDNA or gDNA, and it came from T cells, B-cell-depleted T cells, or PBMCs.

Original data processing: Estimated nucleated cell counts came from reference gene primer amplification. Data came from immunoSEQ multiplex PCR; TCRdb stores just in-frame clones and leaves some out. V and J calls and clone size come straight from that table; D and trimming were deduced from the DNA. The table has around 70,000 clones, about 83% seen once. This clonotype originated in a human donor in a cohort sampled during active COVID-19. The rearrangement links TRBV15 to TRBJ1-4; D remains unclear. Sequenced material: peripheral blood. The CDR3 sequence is CATSRDRGENEKLFF. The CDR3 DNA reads TGTGCCACCAGCAGAGATCGAGGAGAAAATGAAAAACTGTTTTTT.